The entry below describes one T cell receptor beta chain. This clone turned up a few times. The clone's antigen remains unknown. Per-nucleotide qualities are absent, and no much larger clonotype sits a single base away. V is pared back by 0 bases and J by 0 bases, with 8 bases lying between the germline termini. The CDR3 holds 15 amino acids from the cysteine to the phenylalanine. The sequence is cut down to CDR3 DNA, 45 bases in frame from base 1. CDR1 and CDR2, per the germline V gene (reference sequence), are SGHKS and YYEKEE. Genomic DNA was extracted with the Qiagen DNeasy kit from unsorted PBMCs and from negatively selected CD4+ and CD8+ fractions. Using primers that anneal to V and J segments, immunoSEQ multiplex PCR amplified the TCR beta CDR3 regions. A synthetic immune receptor repertoire was used to minimize amplification bias, and any residual bias was removed computationally once sequencing was done. In the paper's pipeline: Custom Python scripts were used to quantify repertoire diversity as the Shannon entropy index. Unsorted, CD4+ and CD8+ repertoires were analyzed separately, except for combined analyses in which CD4+ and CD8+ sequences were merged in silico. Clonal expansion was defined as at least a 2-fold frequency increase after treatment relative to C1D1, with a pseudocount of 0.5 for undetected baseline clones. Singleton clones were defined as clones with 0 or 1 copy at C1D1, and non-singleton clones were defined as clones with 2 or more copies. Clones expanded in unsorted samples were assigned a CD4+, CD8+ or unknown annotation through matching of protein sequences in sorted samples from the same patient. Wilcoxon tests on paired samples were used to test diversity changes from C1D1 to C4D1. In TCRdb, the immuneACCESS table is reduced to in-frame sequences with V and J assigned. These tables do not hold every clone; where another copy was compared, an unresolved V gene accounts for under half, and the others remain unexplained. D and trimming come from the DNA, and the V and J calls and clone size come from that table. This sample has around 46,000 clones in its table, and nearly 90% of those were observed once. About 15% of the sample is taken by the ten largest.

The data are from a study of PD-1 blockade in classical Hodgkin lymphoma (dated by TCRdb to 2019 to 2021). Background for the entire study: Nivolumab dosing was 3 mg/kg intravenously every 2 weeks, continuing until either disease progression or unacceptable toxicity. A peripheral blood immune signature of response to PD-1 blockade in classical Hodgkin lymphoma was defined using TCR beta sequencing and CyTOF. Broad study findings and their caveats: The study covered only a single clinical trial cohort, and the causes of the repertoire differences, possibly disease activity or prior therapy, were still not defined. Baseline TCR diversity was reported to be lower in newly diagnosed patients than in healthy donors and to be lower still in relapsed/refractory patients. Trial patients with a complete response had baseline diversity similar to that of newly diagnosed patients, while partial responders and progressors had significantly lower diversity. CD4+ but not CD8+ TCR diversity rose significantly by C4D1 (p=0.0027 vs p=0.16), most apparent in complete responders (p=0.02). Diversity was lower in patients who began nivolumab less than 1 year after ASCT, so these patients were left out of later analyses to avoid confounding by immune reconstitution.

The label giving this sample's time point can be read as: cycle 4 day 1 (C4D1), after 6 weeks of nivolumab. Every trial patient had relapsed following autologous stem cell transplantation, and prior brentuximab vedotin exposure was what differed among cohorts A, B and C. The trial cohort was composed of 56 patients with relapsed/refractory classical Hodgkin lymphoma, for whom complete response, partial response or progressive disease was recorded as best overall response. Single-agent nivolumab was administered to trial patients in the multi-cohort phase II CheckMate 205 trial. Best overall response was determined by an independent review committee according to the 2007 International Working Group response criteria. PBMCs from the trial were collected at three points: immediately before nivolumab initiation (C1D1), and during therapy at cycle 2 day 1 and cycle 4 day 1. Peripheral blood was collected in 8 mL Vacutainer Cell Preparation Tubes, from which PBMCs were isolated by centrifugation and then cryopreserved.

The chain was built from TRBV5-5 and TRBJ2-3; the D gene lacks a confident call. The starting material was peripheral blood mononuclear cells (PBMCs), obtained before the fourth cycle of nivolumab. The clonotype originates from a human donor with classical Hodgkin lymphoma. The CDR3 in this case is CASSLGPASTDTQYF. The sequenced DNA: TGTGCCAGCAGCTTGGGCCCCGCTAGCACAGATACGCAGTATTTT.